Listed below are T cell receptor beta chains from one sample, sequenced in a study of beta chain features in type 1 diabetes. The assay was immunoSEQ multiplex PCR, and TCRdb's table has in-frame clones only and misses some. The data contain 120,000 to 150,000 clones, less than 15% of them singletons. Sample: central memory CD4+ T cells from blood. The receptors come from a man aged 18 to 29 with type 1 diabetes. Both conserved end residues are part of each CDR3. The D gene is left open where the match is weak. The size of a clone is reported for some rows only, either as once, few or many, or as a class for expanded clones.

J gene: TRBJ2-5
D gene: NA
V gene: TRBV9
clone size: NA
CDR3 protein: CASSLRDLVSETQYF
CDR3 DNA: TGTGCCAGCAGCTTACGGGACCTTGTCTCAGAGACCCAGTACTTC

J gene: TRBJ2-7
D gene: NA
V gene: TRBV25-1
clone size: few
CDR3 protein: CASSKSLDEQYF
CDR3 DNA: TGTGCCAGCAGTAAATCACTGGACGAGCAGTACTTC

J gene: TRBJ2-3
D gene: TRBD2
V gene: TRBV7-8
clone size: many
CDR3 protein: CASSIRYRPRAGVGTDTQYF
CDR3 DNA: TGTGCCAGCAGCATACGCTACCGCCCTCGAGCGGGGGTAGGCACAGATACGCAGTATTTT

J gene: TRBJ2-7
D gene: NA
V gene: TRBV23-1
clone size: few
CDR3 protein: CASSQSGRDGPSSYEQYF
CDR3 DNA: TGCGCCAGCAGTCAATCGGGGCGGGACGGTCCGAGCTCCTACGAGCAGTACTTC

J gene: TRBJ2-1
D gene: TRBD2
V gene: TRBV15
clone size: many
CDR3 protein: CATSRQAGGYNEQFF
CDR3 DNA: TGTGCCACCAGCAGACAGGCGGGGGGGTACAATGAGCAGTTCTTC

J gene: TRBJ2-5
D gene: TRBD1
V gene: TRBV11-2
clone size: few
CDR3 protein: CASSDPTGTGETQYF
CDR3 DNA: TGTGCCAGCAGCGACCCGACAGGGACGGGAGAGACCCAGTACTTC

J gene: TRBJ2-7
D gene: TRBD1
V gene: TRBV29-1
clone size: NA
CDR3 protein: CSVPGQGLGYEQYF
CDR3 DNA: TGCAGCGTACCCGGACAGGGGTTAGGGTACGAGCAGTACTTC

J gene: TRBJ2-7
D gene: TRBD1
V gene: TRBV11-2
clone size: NA
CDR3 protein: CASSTRDRTAYEQYF
CDR3 DNA: TGTGCCAGCAGCACCCGGGACAGGACGGCCTACGAGCAGTACTTC

J gene: TRBJ2-1
D gene: TRBD2
V gene: TRBV9
clone size: NA
CDR3 protein: CASSVAGGSSYNEQFF
CDR3 DNA: TGTGCCAGCAGCGTAGCGGGGGGAAGCTCCTACAATGAGCAGTTCTTC

J gene: TRBJ2-1
D gene: NA
V gene: TRBV7-2
clone size: NA
CDR3 protein: CASSLGSTYNEQFF
CDR3 DNA: TGTGCCAGCAGCTTGGGCAGCACCTACAATGAGCAGTTCTTC

J gene: TRBJ1-5
D gene: TRBD1
V gene: TRBV10-2
clone size: NA
CDR3 protein: CASRETGGFGSNQPQHF
CDR3 DNA: TGCGCCAGCAGAGAGACAGGGGGGTTCGGGAGCAATCAGCCCCAGCATTTT

J gene: TRBJ2-1
D gene: NA
V gene: TRBV28
clone size: few
CDR3 protein: CASSFPGREEQFF
CDR3 DNA: TGTGCCAGCAGTTTCCCCGGCCGGGAGGAGCAGTTCTTC

J gene: TRBJ2-5
D gene: TRBD1
V gene: TRBV25-1
clone size: NA
CDR3 protein: CASRGQGSFTQYF
CDR3 DNA: TGTGCCAGCAGGGGACAGGGTTCATTTACCCAGTACTTC

J gene: TRBJ2-2
D gene: TRBD1
V gene: TRBV6-5
clone size: NA
CDR3 protein: CASRLDRKGTGELFF
CDR3 DNA: TGTGCCAGCAGATTGGACAGGAAGGGCACCGGGGAGCTGTTTTTT

J gene: TRBJ1-1
D gene: NA
V gene: TRBV7-2
clone size: few
CDR3 protein: CASSLVTGTEAFF
CDR3 DNA: TGTGCCAGCAGCTTAGTCACCGGCACTGAAGCTTTCTTT

J gene: TRBJ2-7
D gene: TRBD2
V gene: TRBV6-1
clone size: few
CDR3 protein: CASRRTSGDSEEQYF
CDR3 DNA: TGTGCCAGCAGGCGGACTAGCGGGGACTCCGAGGAGCAGTACTTC

J gene: TRBJ2-1
D gene: TRBD2
V gene: TRBV4-1
clone size: many
CDR3 protein: CASSHLGLAGGPSSYNEQFF
CDR3 DNA: TGCGCCAGCAGCCATCTCGGACTAGCGGGGGGCCCAAGCTCCTACAATGAGCAGTTCTTC

J gene: TRBJ2-3
D gene: NA
V gene: TRBV18
clone size: few
CDR3 protein: CASSPQVGVASTDTQYF
CDR3 DNA: TGTGCCAGCTCACCCCAGGTAGGGGTCGCTAGCACAGATACGCAGTATTTT

J gene: TRBJ2-2
D gene: NA
V gene: TRBV5-1
clone size: few
CDR3 protein: CASSLDVGTGELFF
CDR3 DNA: TGCGCCAGCAGCTTAGATGTGGGCACCGGGGAGCTGTTTTTT

J gene: TRBJ2-1
D gene: TRBD2
V gene: TRBV10-3
clone size: NA
CDR3 protein: CAISGRAGGRFEQFF
CDR3 DNA: TGTGCCATCAGTGGGCGAGCGGGGGGGCGATTTGAGCAGTTCTTC

J gene: TRBJ2-2
D gene: NA
V gene: TRBV30
clone size: few
CDR3 protein: CAWSHGSGELFF
CDR3 DNA: TGTGCCTGGAGTCACGGAAGCGGGGAGCTGTTTTTT

J gene: TRBJ2-3
D gene: NA
V gene: TRBV2
clone size: few
CDR3 protein: CASSGGGEQGNF
CDR3 DNA: TGTGCCAGCAGTGGCGGGGGCGAGCAGGGGAATTTT

J gene: TRBJ1-1
D gene: TRBD1
V gene: TRBV7-9
clone size: few
CDR3 protein: CASRRTGQGSEAFF
CDR3 DNA: TGTGCCAGCAGACGGACAGGCCAAGGGTCTGAAGCTTTCTTT

J gene: TRBJ2-5
D gene: NA
V gene: TRBV18
clone size: NA
CDR3 protein: CASSRGHQETQYF
CDR3 DNA: TGTGCCAGCTCACGAGGACACCAAGAGACCCAGTACTTC

J gene: TRBJ2-5
D gene: NA
V gene: TRBV27
clone size: many
CDR3 protein: CASSLDRFQETQYF
CDR3 DNA: TGTGCCAGCAGTTTAGACAGGTTCCAAGAGACCCAGTACTTC

J gene: TRBJ1-4
D gene: NA
V gene: TRBV7-9
clone size: many
CDR3 protein: CASSTTGVREKLFF
CDR3 DNA: TGTGCCAGCAGCACGACAGGCGTCAGAGAAAAACTGTTTTTT

J gene: TRBJ1-1
D gene: NA
V gene: TRBV5-6
clone size: once
CDR3 protein: CASSWGDRPAGSEAFF
CDR3 DNA: TGTGCCAGCAGCTGGGGAGACAGACCTGCTGGTTCTGAAGCTTTCTTT

J gene: TRBJ2-3
D gene: NA
V gene: TRBV20-1
clone size: few
CDR3 protein: CSAIGDTQYF
CDR3 DNA: TGCAGTGCTATAGGAGATACGCAGTATTTT

J gene: TRBJ1-2
D gene: NA
V gene: TRBV6-5
clone size: few
CDR3 protein: CASSYLPREGGYTF
CDR3 DNA: TGTGCCAGCAGTTACCTACCGAGGGAAGGGGGCTACACCTTC

J gene: TRBJ2-7
D gene: NA
V gene: TRBV4-2
clone size: few
CDR3 protein: CASSRVSYEQYF
CDR3 DNA: TGTGCCAGCAGCCGCGTGAGCTACGAGCAGTACTTC

J gene: TRBJ2-1
D gene: NA
V gene: TRBV30
clone size: few
CDR3 protein: CAWGPQSSYNEQFF
CDR3 DNA: TGTGCCTGGGGTCCTCAAAGCTCCTACAATGAGCAGTTCTTC

J gene: TRBJ2-7
D gene: TRBD2
V gene: TRBV4-1
clone size: few
CDR3 protein: CASSQGWGTSWGEQYF
CDR3 DNA: TGCGCCAGCAGCCAAGGTTGGGGGACTAGCTGGGGCGAGCAGTACTTC